The 25 T cell receptor beta chains given below trace back to one sample, sequenced in a study of OX40 agonist ivuxolimab in advanced cancers. The data were produced by immunoSEQ multiplex PCR, yet TCRdb's version contains in-frame clones alone and is incomplete. The top ten hold roughly 2.5% of the sample, which has tens of thousands of clones, about 85% seen once. The specimen was CD4+ or CD8+ T cells sorted from blood, collected in a trial of the OX40 agonist ivuxolimab. Source of these receptors: an adult with an advanced solid tumor such as melanoma, head and neck, liver or kidney cancer.

This clone was observed a few times. V and J are TRBV19 and TRBJ2-7; D gene unclear. The germline V gene encodes CDR1 LNHDA and CDR2 SQIVND (reference sequence). There are 11 residues in the CDR3. Between the trimmed V and J ends, which lost 10 bases and 7 bases, there was a span of 14 bases. CDR3 sequence reads: CATRSGREQYF. In nucleotides, the CDR3 is TGTGCCACTCGTAGTGGCCGTGAGCAGTACTTC. The variable domain in full, with the rest retrieved from reference TRBV19 and TRBJ2-7, is DGGITQSPKYLFRKEGQNVTLSCEQNLNHDAMYWYRQDPGQGLRLIYYSQIVNDFQKGDIAEGYSVSREKKESFPLTVTSAQKNPTAFYLCATRSGREQYFGPGTRLTVT.

The chain couples TRBV19 to TRBJ2-6; TRBD1 might be the D (5 bases). This CDR3 comprises 19 residues. The V and J ends lost 5 bases and 4 bases respectively, with 24 bases between them. Germline loops: CDR1 LNHDA, CDR2 SQIVND (reference sequence). The CDR3 sequence is CASSQHSPDTALGANVLTF. CDR3 coding DNA: TGTGCCAGTAGTCAGCATTCTCCGGACACGGCCCTCGGGGCCAACGTCCTGACTTTC. The full variable domain, its missing parts supplied by reference TRBV19 and TRBJ2-6, is DGGITQSPKYLFRKEGQNVTLSCEQNLNHDAMYWYRQDPGQGLRLIYYSQIVNDFQKGDIAEGYSVSREKKESFPLTVTSAQKNPTAFYLCASSQHSPDTALGANVLTFGAGSRLTVL.

As DNA, the CDR3 is TGCGCCAGCAGCCCCCGGCCGGGGCAGGGGGCGGTAGGCGGGGAGCTGTTTTTT. This sequence encodes CASSPRPGQGAVGGELFF. The chain is built from TRBV4-1 and TRBJ2-2; 8 bases are a match to TRBD1. V was clipped by 4 bases and J by 7 bases; unmatched bases: 17. The CDR3 covers 18 residues. CDR1 MGHRA and CDR2 YSYEKL come from the germline V gene.

This rearrangement joins TRBV7-9 to TRBJ2-3; 9 bases match TRBD1. The CDR3 covers 16 residues. Germline CDR1 is SEHNR and CDR2 is FQNEAQ (reference sequence). Germline trimming cut 5 bases from V and 1 base from J; bases unmatched to any gene: 7. The DNA for the CDR3 is TGTGCCAGCAGCCCCACAGGGGGCGTCCGCACAGATACGCAGTATTTT. Encoded protein: CASSPTGGVRTDTQYF.

This clone is a singleton in its sample. V is TRBV7-9 and J is TRBJ2-2; D assignment may be TRBD1 or TRBD2 (5 bases each). The CDR3 has 14 residues. CDR1 and CDR2 from the germline V gene are SEHNR and FQNEAQ (reference sequence). V was clipped by 7 bases and J by 9 bases, with 18 bases between them. CDR3 DNA: TGTGCCAGCACCCCCATCGGGGCTACCAGGGAGCTGTTTTTT. Amino acids: CASTPIGATRELFF.

This chain connects TRBV6-1 to TRBJ2-2, with no clear D. Between the trimmed V and J ends, which lost 8 bases and 1 base, there was a span of 5 bases. This CDR3 is built from 12 residues. CDR1 is MNHNS, CDR2 SASEGT, per germline. The CDR3 sequence is CASRENTGELFF. The CDR3 DNA reads as TGTGCCAGCCGCGAGAACACCGGGGAGCTGTTTTTT.

This chain links TRBV7-8 with TRBJ2-2, with D tentatively TRBD2 (6 bases). The V end was cut by 5 bases, the J end by 6 bases, with 7 bases between. The CDR3 contains 12 residues. Germline CDR1 SGHVS, CDR2 FQNEAQ. For the CDR3, the DNA is TGTGCCAGCAGCCCGGGGGCCGGGGAGCTGTTTTTT. The encoded protein is CASSPGAGELFF.

The genes are TRBV27 and TRBJ2-5; TRBD2 agrees at 7 bases. J was trimmed by 5 bases and V by 6 bases; bases with no gene match: 15. Per the germline V gene, CDR1 is MNHEY and CDR2 is SMNVEV (reference sequence). The CDR3 extends over 16 amino acids. Here the CDR3 reads CASRQGPSGPRETQYF. CDR3 sequence (DNA): TGTGCCAGCAGACAAGGCCCTAGCGGCCCGAGGGAGACCCAGTACTTC.

The CDR3 spells CASSFSGENTGELFF. In DNA, the CDR3 is TGTGCCAGCAGCTTTAGCGGGGAGAACACCGGGGAGCTGTTTTTT. The J gene is TRBJ2-2, the V gene TRBV7-6, with TRBD2 matching 8 bases. The CDR3 is made up of 15 amino acids. Germline assignment: CDR1 SGHVS and CDR2 FNYEAQ. The V gene end was trimmed by 3 bases and the J gene end by 1 base; junction bases not matched to a gene: 1.

This sequence joins TRBV27 and TRBJ1-1; D is uncertain. The V end lost 5 bases, the J end lost 3 bases, and 13 bases lay between the germline ends. Germline CDR1 is MNHEY and CDR2 is SMNVEV (reference sequence). The CDR3 contains 14 residues. CDR3 in amino acids: CASSRAQPHTEAFF. The CDR3 DNA follows: TGTGCCAGCAGTCGGGCCCAGCCTCACACTGAAGCTTTCTTT.

The V call is TRBV6-1, the J call TRBJ2-2; TRBD2 aligns across 8 bases. The germline V gene has CDR1 MNHNS and CDR2 SASEGT. With 2 bases clipped from V and 1 base from J, the junction kept 3 bases outside the gene matches. The CDR3 length is 16 residues. This chain's CDR3 is CASSETSGLNTGELFF. The CDR3, as DNA: TGTGCCAGCAGTGAAACTAGCGGCCTGAACACCGGGGAGCTGTTTTTT.

The chain combines TRBV29-1 with TRBJ1-5; D possibly corresponds to TRBD1 (5 bases). Germline lookup yields CDR1 SQVTM and CDR2 ANQGSEA. Trimming pared 6 bases from V and 5 bases from J, leaving 14 bases between. This CDR3 is 13 amino acids long. CDR3 loop: CSVGDSGYQPQHF. The CDR3 DNA is TGCAGCGTGGGAGACTCAGGGTATCAGCCCCAGCATTTT.

This clone was recorded a few times. This CDR3 reads CASSTPGRYTANYGYTF. CDR3 coding DNA: TGTGCCAGTAGTACCCCGGGACGGTATACGGCTAACTATGGCTACACCTTC. V and J are TRBV19 and TRBJ1-2; tentative D call: TRBD1 (5 bases). Trimming removed 4 bases from V and 0 bases from J, with 18 bases in between. Germline-derived CDR1 and CDR2 are LNHDA and SQIVND (reference sequence). CDR3 size: 17 residues.

The CDR3 DNA reads TGTGCCAGCAGTTTATCAGAGGGCTCCTACGAGCAGTACTTC. It specifies CASSLSEGSYEQYF. The rearrangement joins TRBV27 to TRBJ2-7, with D tentatively TRBD2 (5 bases). The CDR3 contains 14 residues. Deletions cut 0 bases from V and 0 bases from J, with 6 bases between. CDR1 MNHEY and CDR2 SMNVEV come from the germline V gene (reference sequence).

The chain recombines TRBV30 with TRBJ2-5; no clear D. The CDR3 contains 12 residues. The V gene's germline CDR1 is GTSNPN and CDR2 SVGIG (reference sequence). V lost 4 bases, J lost 7 bases, and 13 bases lay in between. The CDR3 loop is CAWKDTGGTQYF. The CDR3 DNA follows: TGTGCCTGGAAAGACACCGGCGGGACCCAGTACTTC.

By share, this clone ranks as medium-sized. V gene TRBV28 combines with J gene TRBJ1-4; no definite D call. Germline CDR1 reads MDHEN; CDR2 reads SYDVKM. V was pared by 8 bases and J by 7 bases, with 20 bases between. This CDR3 is 15 amino acids long. This chain's CDR3 is CASRGGLSVLEKLFF. The CDR3 DNA reads TGTGCCAGCCGCGGCGGGCTTTCGGTACTTGAAAAACTGTTTTTT. The full variable domain, in which reference TRBV28 and TRBJ1-4 provide the parts outside the CDR3, is DVKVTQSSRYLVKRTGEKVFLECVQDMDHENMFWYRQDPGLGLRLIYFSYDVKMKEKGDIPEGYSVSREKKERFSLILESASTNQTSMYLCASRGGLSVLEKLFFGSGTQLSVL.

This rearrangement joins TRBV5-1 to TRBJ1-4, with a possible D match to TRBD1 (6 bases). Looked up from germline, CDR1 is SGHRS and CDR2 is YFSETQ. This CDR3 region has 14 residues. Between the trimmed V and J ends, which lost 4 bases and 7 bases, there was a span of 14 bases. In nucleotides, the CDR3 is TGCGCCAGCAGCCCGGACAGCTTTGGTGAAAAACTGTTTTTT. The encoded protein is CASSPDSFGEKLFF.

This clone was counted once. The rearrangement uses TRBV28 and TRBJ1-2; D gene uncertain. This CDR3 is built from 16 residues. Germline loops: CDR1 MDHEN, CDR2 SYDVKM. Trimming removed 5 bases at V and 2 bases at J, with 18 bases between. The CDR3 DNA reads as TGTGCCAGCAGTGCCGGGAGCAGTGGAGGGAACTATGGCTACACCTTC. This translates into CASSAGSSGGNYGYTF.

The chain uses TRBV29-1 and TRBJ1-1; the D is unclear. The CDR3 sequence is 12 residues long. Trimming removed 4 bases from V and 0 bases from J, with 6 bases in between. Per the germline V gene, CDR1 is SQVTM and CDR2 is ANQGSEA. Written as DNA, the CDR3 is TGCAGCGTTGTCGCGGTGAACACTGAAGCTTTCTTT. Residues: CSVVAVNTEAFF.

V usage is TRBV18 and J usage is TRBJ2-1, with D possibly TRBD1 on 5 matching bases. The CDR3 runs to 16 residues. With 1 base removed from V and 5 bases from J, the gap between germline ends came to 15 bases. Germline values: CDR1 KGHSH, CDR2 LQKENI. The CDR3 loop reads CASSPLTANLDNEQFF. For the CDR3, the DNA is TGTGCCAGCTCACCACTGACAGCCAACCTTGACAATGAGCAGTTCTTC.

This chain uses TRBV6-4 with TRBJ2-3; 13 bases align to TRBD2. The V gene's germline CDR1 is MRHNA and CDR2 SNTAGT. CDR3 size: 16 residues. The junction had 6 bases not matched to a gene; V was cut back by 4 bases and J by 5 bases. CDR3 coding DNA: TGTGCCAGCAGTGCGGGACTAGCGGGGATGAGAGATACGCAGTATTTT. It is translated as CASSAGLAGMRDTQYF.

The chain carries TRBV6-1 and TRBJ1-6, with TRBD1 matching 11 bases. Germline-derived CDR1 and CDR2 are MNHNS and SASEGT. Trimming cost V 3 bases and J 10 bases; bases outside gene matches: 11. This CDR3 has 17 amino acids. In DNA form, the CDR3 reads TGTGCCAGCAGTGAGACTAGGACAGGGGGCGCATGGTCACCCCTCCACTTT. It specifies CASSETRTGGAWSPLHF.

With regard to this clone: Germline and junction disagree at one end, which may indicate a read error. The chain is built from TRBV11-3 and TRBJ2-5; no definite D call. The V gene's germline CDR1 is SGHNT and CDR2 YENEEA. This CDR3 is 12 amino acids long. The CDR3 nucleotides read TGTGCCAGCAGCTTAGAATCTAGGGTGACTCACTTC. Protein product: CASSLESRVTHF.

This clone has only one observation. The V and J genes are TRBV12-5 and TRBJ1-2; no clear D gene. Germline V gene data show CDR1 as LGHNT and CDR2 as FRNRAP. The V end was cut by 0 bases, the J end by 4 bases, with 9 bases between. The CDR3 totals 14 residues. DNA of the CDR3: TGTGCTAGTGGTTTGGTCGAGGCGATCTATGGCTACACCTTC. This translates into CASGLVEAIYGYTF.

The chain combines TRBV30 with TRBJ1-2; D remains ambiguous. Trimming removed 8 bases from V and 7 bases from J, with 17 bases in between. CDR1 GTSNPN and CDR2 SVGIG come from the germline V gene (reference sequence). The CDR3 covers 12 residues. DNA for the CDR3: TGTGCCCGAGACCTTCGCGGGGTTGGCTACACCTTC. The encoded protein is CARDLRGVGYTF.